Listed here are 25 T cell receptor beta chains from one sample, sequenced in a study of T-cell memory formation after mild COVID-19. TCRdb reanalysed the 5' RACE reads using MiXCR and keeps one entry per CDR3 protein. Altogether 350,000 to 500,000 distinct CDR3 sequences are present, around 22% being singletons, with the ten largest covering around 14%. Sequenced material: PBMCs or a T cell subset sorted from them (not recorded which). The source of these receptors is an adult woman who had mild COVID-19 (a few samples of this study predate the infection). Cell type and time point are not known.

V gene TRBV12-3 or TRBV12-4 combines with J gene TRBJ2-1, with no clear D. The V and J ends lost 5 bases and 6 bases respectively, with 11 bases between them. The CDR3 consists of 13 residues. CDR3 nucleotides: TGTGCCAGCAGTCCCCGGGCTTTCAATGAGCAGTTCTTC. The encoded protein is CASSPRAFNEQFF.

This clonotype has only a few counts. The rearrangement joins TRBV7-9 to TRBJ1-4, with 8 positions matching TRBD1. The ends lost 4 bases at V and 5 bases at J; junction bases unmatched: 3. Germline V CDR1 and CDR2: SEHNR, FQNEAQ (reference sequence). The CDR3 covers 14 residues. The CDR3 loop is CASSSRTGNEKLFF. CDR3 DNA: TGTGCCAGCAGCTCCCGGACAGGGAATGAAAAACTGTTTTTT.

In its sample, this clonotype was seen a few times. This chain links TRBV2 with TRBJ2-1; D is possibly TRBD1 (5 bases). Between the trimmed V and J ends, which lost 7 bases and 7 bases, there was a span of 20 bases. CDR3 size: 15 residues. Germline V lookup: CDR1 SNHLY, CDR2 FYNNEI. Written as DNA, the CDR3 is TGTGCCAGCACCCCGACCTATGGTGGGGCTAATGAGCAGTTCTTC. Protein product: CASTPTYGGANEQFF.

This clonotype occurred a few times. J is TRBJ2-2 and V is TRBV5-1; the match to TRBD1 covers 8 bases. The CDR3 totals 13 residues. Trimming cost V 7 bases and J 3 bases; bases outside gene matches: 2. From germline, CDR1 is SGHRS and CDR2 YFSETQ. The CDR3 here is CASETGDTGELFF. The CDR3 nucleotides read TGCGCCAGCGAGACAGGGGACACCGGGGAGCTGTTTTTT.

This clonotype was recorded a few times. The chain uses TRBV7-2 and TRBJ2-3; TRBD1 is a possible D gene (5 bases). CDR3 size: 13 residues. V was clipped by 4 bases and J by 2 bases, with 7 bases between them. Germline CDR1 is SGHTA and CDR2 is FQGNSA. This chain's CDR3 is CASSSQATDTQYF. The CDR3, as DNA: TGTGCCAGCAGCTCACAGGCCACAGATACGCAGTATTTT.

The rearrangement uses TRBV2 and TRBJ2-1; no firm D call. This CDR3 comprises 12 residues. Trimming removed 0 bases from V and 7 bases from J, with 4 bases in between. CDR1 is SNHLY, CDR2 FYNNEI, per germline. In DNA, the CDR3 is TGTGCCAGCAGTGAAGCTGGAAATGAGCAGTTCTTC. Translated, it gives CASSEAGNEQFF.

Ten or more counts support this clonotype. The chain joins TRBV20-1 to TRBJ2-7; the match to TRBD1 covers 7 bases. Looked up from germline, CDR1 is DFQATT and CDR2 is SNEGSKA (reference sequence). The CDR3 is 13 amino acids. V trimming: 1 base; J trimming: 3 bases; junction bases outside the gene matches: 3. The CDR3 DNA follows: TGCAGTGCTAGAGGCACAGGGGACTACGAGCAGTACTTC. Translation gives CSARGTGDYEQYF.

The chain carries TRBV5-1 and TRBJ1-3; D is undetermined. The CDR3 is made up of 16 amino acids. Between the trimmed V and J ends, which lost 1 base and 0 bases, there was a span of 11 bases. The germline V gene encodes CDR1 SGHRS and CDR2 YFSETQ. In DNA form, the CDR3 reads TGCGCCAGCAGCTTGACGGGGTTAACCTCTGGAAACACCATATATTTT. It codes for CASSLTGLTSGNTIYF.

The sample holds a few counts of this clonotype. The chain couples TRBV5-1 to TRBJ2-2, with no clear D. Trimming cost V 0 bases and J 8 bases, with 5 bases left between them. The CDR3 consists of 12 residues. Looked up from germline, CDR1 is SGHRS and CDR2 is YFSETQ. CDR3: CASSLGEGELFF. For the CDR3, the DNA is TGCGCCAGCAGCTTGGGAGAAGGGGAGCTGTTTTTT.

The rearrangement links TRBV7-3 to TRBJ2-1, with a weak D call TRBD2 (5 bases). CDR3 length: 14 amino acids. V shed 5 bases and J shed 6 bases, with 14 bases lying between them. Germline values: CDR1 SGHTA, CDR2 FQGTGA. CDR3 residues: CASSLALPGNEQFF. CDR3 DNA: TGTGCCAGCAGCCTAGCCCTTCCGGGCAATGAGCAGTTCTTC.

The rearrangement links TRBV4-1 to TRBJ1-5; TRBD1 might be the D (5 bases). V lost 3 bases, J lost 7 bases, and 16 bases lay in between. The CDR3 totals 15 residues. Germline V gives CDR1 MGHRA, CDR2 YSYEKL. The CDR3 loop reads CASSQLGGGEQPQHF. In DNA form, the CDR3 reads TGCGCCAGCAGCCAGCTGGGTGGGGGAGAACAGCCCCAGCATTTT.

J is TRBJ2-1 and V is TRBV7-9, with D possibly TRBD2 on 6 matching bases. Deletions cut 4 bases from V and 6 bases from J, with 25 bases between. The CDR3 loop spans 18 amino acids. Germline V gives CDR1 SEHNR, CDR2 FQNEAQ (reference sequence). The CDR3 coding sequence is TGTGCCAGCAGCTCCTTGGGTGGTAGCGGCTCTGAGGGCAATGAGCAGTTCTTC. Amino acid sequence: CASSSLGGSGSEGNEQFF. Full variable domain (outside the CDR3, taken from reference TRBV7-9 and TRBJ2-1): DTGVSQNPRHKITKRGQNVTFRCDPISEHNRLYWYRQTLGQGPEFLTYFQNEAQLEKSRLLSDRFSAERPKGSFSTLEIQRTEQGDSAMYLCASSSLGGSGSEGNEQFFGPGTRLTVL.

The chain is built from TRBV7-2 and TRBJ2-1, with unresolved D. Trimming removed 1 base from V and 6 bases from J, with 13 bases in between. Germline loops: CDR1 SGHTA, CDR2 FQGNSA. CDR3 length equals 15 residues. In nucleotides, the CDR3 is TGTGCCAGCAGCTTAGAGAGCTTGGCAGGCAATGAGCAGTTCTTC. This translates into CASSLESLAGNEQFF. The entire variable domain, with the rest obtained from reference TRBV7-2 and TRBJ2-1, is as follows: GAGVSQSPSNKVTEKGKDVELRCDPISGHTALYWYRQSLGQGLEFLIYFQGNSAPDKSGLPSDRFSAERTGGSVSTLTIQRTQQEDSAVYLCASSLESLAGNEQFFGPGTRLTVL.

The chain uses TRBV20-1 and TRBJ1-2; D gene uncertain. The V end lost 0 bases, the J end lost 3 bases, and 8 bases lay between the germline ends. CDR3 length equals 13 residues. Germline V gene lookup returns CDR1 DFQATT and CDR2 SNEGSKA (reference sequence). The CDR3 DNA follows: TGCAGTGCTAGAGATGGGAAGTACTATGGCTACACCTTC. Translating it yields CSARDGKYYGYTF.

The chain links TRBV12-3 or TRBV12-4 to TRBJ1-2, with D uncertain. V was shortened by 11 bases and J by 6 bases, with 28 bases between the two germline ends. This CDR3 has 16 amino acids. The DNA for the CDR3 is TGTGCCTGCGCCCCTGCAGGCTATGAATCTGGGGATGGCTACACCTTC. Its protein is CACAPAGYESGDGYTF.

The chain uses TRBV6-1 and TRBJ2-3, with TRBD1 identical over 7 bases. In germline, CDR1 is MNHNS, CDR2 SASEGT. J was trimmed by 2 bases and V by 6 bases; bases with no gene match: 2. There are 13 residues in the CDR3. Written as DNA, the CDR3 is TGTGCCAGCAGGACAGGGACCACAGATACGCAGTATTTT. Translation gives CASRTGTTDTQYF.

V is TRBV3-1 and J is TRBJ2-1, with 11 bases that match TRBD2. Germline CDR1 is LGHDT and CDR2 is YNNKEL (reference sequence). J was trimmed by 7 bases and V by 0 bases; bases with no gene match: 8. The CDR3 covers 17 residues. This chain's CDR3 is CASSQDRRTSGLNEQFF. CDR3 sequence (DNA): TGTGCCAGCAGCCAAGATAGAAGGACTAGCGGGTTGAATGAGCAGTTCTTC.

This sequence joins TRBV9 and TRBJ2-3; D unresolved. Germline CDR1 and CDR2: SGDLS and YYNGEE. V was pared by 3 bases and J by 0 bases, with 17 bases between. The CDR3 has 17 residues. The DNA of the CDR3 is TGTGCCAGCAGCGCGAAGACCGGGTCAGCTAGCACAGATACGCAGTATTTT. Translation gives CASSAKTGSASTDTQYF.

The V call is TRBV5-1, the J call TRBJ2-7; D not certain. This CDR3 is built from 13 residues. Trimming stripped 0 bases from V and 7 bases from J, with 11 bases between. Germline V gene data show CDR1 as SGHRS and CDR2 as YFSETQ. The CDR3 DNA reads as TGCGCCAGCAGCTTGGAAGTAGGTTGGGAGCAGTACTTC. It yields the protein CASSLEVGWEQYF.

This clonotype was counted a few times. The genes are TRBV7-9 and TRBJ2-1; TRBD1 matches at 7 bases. The CDR3 loop spans 15 amino acids. From germline, CDR1 is SEHNR and CDR2 FQNEAQ (reference sequence). The trim removed 3 bases at V and 2 bases at J, leaving 4 bases unmatched. The CDR3 sequence is CASSFGTAPYNEQFF. Written as DNA, the CDR3 is TGTGCCAGCAGCTTTGGGACAGCCCCCTACAATGAGCAGTTCTTC.

This clonotype showed up just a few times. The gene calls are TRBV6-2 or TRBV6-3 and TRBJ2-2; D gene uncertain. Trimming took 0 bases from V and 5 from J, leaving 10 bases between them. Germline loops: CDR1 MNHEY, CDR2 SVGEGT. The CDR3 length is 15 residues. Here the CDR3 reads CASSYSSYKTGELFF. The CDR3 nucleotides read TGTGCCAGCAGTTACTCGAGTTATAAAACCGGGGAGCTGTTTTTT.

The chain has TRBV6-5 and TRBJ2-1; TRBD2 matches 7 bases. The CDR3 has 13 residues. The junction had 9 bases not matched to a gene; V was cut back by 11 bases and J by 5 bases. Germline lookup yields CDR1 MNHEY and CDR2 SVGAGI. CDR3 loop: CAGSGTPNNEQFF. The DNA of the CDR3 is TGTGCCGGGAGCGGGACTCCGAACAATGAGCAGTTCTTC.

The chain combines TRBV20-1 with TRBJ2-7, with TRBD1 matching over 11 bases. The CDR3 has 14 residues. Germline V gives CDR1 DFQATT, CDR2 SNEGSKA (reference sequence). With 6 bases clipped from V and 3 bases from J, the junction kept 7 bases outside the gene matches. The CDR3 DNA reads TGCAGTGCCGGAAGGACAGGGGGCCTCTACGAGCAGTACTTC. Its protein product is CSAGRTGGLYEQYF.

The V call is TRBV7-2, the J call TRBJ2-3, with D perhaps being TRBD1 or TRBD2 (6 bases each). The CDR3 loop spans 15 amino acids. CDR1 SGHTA and CDR2 FQGNSA come from the germline V gene. CDR3: CATRGRGSSTDTQYF. The CDR3 coding sequence is TGTGCGACACGGGGGCGGGGATCTAGCACAGATACGCAGTATTTT.

This clonotype has only a few counts. This chain uses TRBV6-1 with TRBJ1-1; D gene ambiguous. Germline CDR1 reads MNHNS; CDR2 reads SASEGT. The CDR3 has 16 amino acids. Trimming took 6 bases from V and 1 from J, leaving 18 bases between them. This CDR3 is CASRGTTTRWNTEAFF. CDR3 coding DNA: TGTGCCAGCAGGGGAACTACCACAAGGTGGAACACTGAAGCTTTCTTT.